These 15 T cell receptor beta chains were sequenced from one sample in a study of shared clonotypes between healthy human individuals. Assay used: immunoSEQ multiplex PCR; TCRdb lists only in-frame clones, some missing. The sample holds nearly 1 million clones, over 60% seen once. Sequencing input: memory CD4+ T cells sorted from blood. The subset denotes: CD45RA-negative fraction. Source of these receptors: a man aged 18 to 30 in good health.

This clone was recorded only once. This chain uses TRBV5-1 with TRBJ2-2; tentative D call: TRBD1 (6 bases). The V gene's germline CDR1 is SGHRS and CDR2 YFSETQ. CDR3 length equals 16 residues. Trimming stripped 5 bases from V and 1 base from J, with 15 bases between. The CDR3 DNA follows: TGCGCCAGCAGTGTAATACCGACAGGGAACACCGGGGAGCTGTTTTTT. It codes for CASSVIPTGNTGELFF.

On this clone itself: One end of the junction is discordant with germline, which a read error may explain. The chain has TRBV7-7 and TRBJ2-1; 9 bases agree with TRBD2. This CDR3 is 16 amino acids long. Looked up from germline, CDR1 is SSHAT and CDR2 is FNYEAQ (reference sequence). This chain's CDR3 is CASSLAAGGFSDEQFF. In DNA form, the CDR3 reads TGTGCTAGCAGCTTAGCGGCGGGAGGGTTTTCGGATGAGCAGTTCTTC.

V gene TRBV5-6 combines with J gene TRBJ2-2; D is unresolved. V was cut by 3 bases and J by 4 bases, with 16 bases left in between. The germline V gene has CDR1 SGHDT and CDR2 YYEEEE. There are 16 residues in the CDR3. The CDR3 loop reads CASSSVKGEVTGELFF. The CDR3 DNA reads TGTGCCAGCAGCTCGGTTAAGGGTGAGGTCACCGGGGAGCTGTTTTTT.

Turning to this clone: The same CDR3 is also encoded by other DNA sequences in this sample. The chain links TRBV7-2 to TRBJ2-2; D unresolved. The CDR3 extends over 14 amino acids. The V end was cut by 1 base, the J end by 3 bases, with 6 bases between. Germline CDR1 SGHTA, CDR2 FQGNSA. The CDR3 loop reads CASSLDFDTGELFF. The CDR3 DNA is TGTGCCAGCAGCTTAGATTTTGACACCGGGGAGCTGTTTTTT.

This chain connects TRBV18 to TRBJ2-7; TRBD2 matches at 7 bases. The germline CDR1 and CDR2 sequences are KGHSH and LQKENI. The CDR3 is 15 residues long. J lost 5 bases, V lost 1 base, and 8 bases had no gene match. Written as DNA, the CDR3 is TGTGCCAGCTCACCACAAGGGCGGGAGAGCGACGAGCAGTACTTC. Protein product: CASSPQGRESDEQYF.

V is TRBV7-9 and J is TRBJ1-1, with TRBD1 matching over 9 bases. CDR1 is SEHNR and CDR2 is FQNEAQ in the germline V gene (reference sequence). CDR3 length equals 15 residues. The trim removed 5 bases at V and 0 bases at J, leaving 4 bases unmatched. Written as DNA, the CDR3 is TGTGCCAGCAGCCCCGGGACAGGGTTGAACACTGAAGCTTTCTTT. Its protein product is CASSPGTGLNTEAFF.

This clone was seen only a few times. The V gene is TRBV19, the J gene TRBJ1-2; D remains unclear. Germline CDR1 is LNHDA and CDR2 is SQIVND (reference sequence). The ends were cut back, 9 bases at V and 6 bases at J, with 23 bases in the middle. The CDR3 loop spans 15 amino acids. CDR3 sequence (DNA): TGTGCCAGCATGTCCACGGACCCCAGCGGGAATGGCTACACCTTC. It translates to CASMSTDPSGNGYTF. The full variable domain, its missing parts supplied by reference TRBV19 and TRBJ1-2, is DGGITQSPKYLFRKEGQNVTLSCEQNLNHDAMYWYRQDPGQGLRLIYYSQIVNDFQKGDIAEGYSVSREKKESFPLTVTSAQKNPTAFYLCASMSTDPSGNGYTFGSGTRLTVV.

The chain combines TRBV15 with TRBJ1-1; D remains ambiguous. CDR3 length equals 15 residues. V was clipped by 0 bases and J by 5 bases, with 13 bases between them. Germline V CDR1 and CDR2: LNHNV, YYDKDF (reference sequence). CDR3 nucleotides: TGTGCCACCAGCAGAGATTCCCACGGAGAAACTGAAGCTTTCTTT. Its protein product is CATSRDSHGETEAFF.

V gene TRBV5-6 combines with J gene TRBJ1-2; 7 bases line up with TRBD1. Losses at the gene ends were 0 bases for V and 2 bases for J; bases not matched to a gene: 1. Germline V CDR1 and CDR2: SGHDT, YYEEEE. The CDR3 runs 14 residues. The CDR3 spells CASSLGTGNYGYTF. The CDR3 coding sequence is TGTGCCAGCAGCTTGGGGACAGGAAACTATGGCTACACCTTC.

This chain uses TRBV5-1 with TRBJ2-7, with TRBD1 as a possible D gene (6 bases). The CDR3 length is 15 residues. CDR1 and CDR2 (germline): SGHRS, YFSETQ. The V end was cut by 0 bases, the J end by 2 bases, with 12 bases between. The chain's CDR3 is CASSLARDIPYEQYF. CDR3 coding DNA: TGCGCCAGCAGCTTGGCCCGGGACATACCCTACGAGCAGTACTTC.

V and J are TRBV7-8 and TRBJ1-1; no definite D call. The CDR3 consists of 11 residues. The germline gives CDR1 SGHVS, CDR2 FQNEAQ. The V end was cut by 1 base, the J end by 7 bases, with 4 bases between. CDR3: CASSLDHEAFF. The CDR3 DNA is TGTGCCAGCAGCTTAGATCATGAAGCTTTCTTT.

This rearrangement joins TRBV7-9 to TRBJ1-2; 8 bases line up with TRBD1. V trimming: 5 bases; J trimming: 7 bases; junction bases outside the gene matches: 9. Germline CDR1 is SEHNR and CDR2 is FQNEAQ (reference sequence). This CDR3 has 14 amino acids. The chain's CDR3 is CASSTLDRGGGYTF. The DNA for the CDR3 is TGTGCCAGCAGCACCCTCGACAGGGGAGGTGGCTACACCTTC.

The chain joins TRBV9 to TRBJ1-1, with D tentatively TRBD1 (5 bases). Trimming took off 6 bases at V and 4 bases at J, with 16 bases between the two ends. This CDR3 region has 14 residues. Looked up from germline, CDR1 is SGDLS and CDR2 is YYNGEE. CDR3 region: CASTPRTGGTEAFF. The CDR3 coding sequence is TGTGCCAGCACCCCCAGGACGGGGGGCACTGAAGCTTTCTTT.

This chain links TRBV5-6 with TRBJ2-3; 9 bases line up with TRBD1. Trimming took 2 bases from V and 3 from J; bases not matched to a gene: 4. This CDR3 comprises 15 residues. Germline V gene data show CDR1 as SGHDT and CDR2 as YYEEEE. The CDR3 DNA reads as TGTGCCAGCAGCTTAGGGACAGGGAGGACAGATACGCAGTATTTT. It is translated as CASSLGTGRTDTQYF.

V and J are TRBV30 and TRBJ1-1; perhaps TRBD1 as D (5 bases). The CDR3 contains 13 residues. Germline V gene lookup returns CDR1 GTSNPN and CDR2 SVGIG (reference sequence). Trimming pared 3 bases from V and 1 base from J, leaving 9 bases between. CDR3 residues: CAWSQTGNTEAFF. CDR3 nucleotide sequence: TGTGCCTGGAGCCAAACAGGGAACACTGAAGCTTTCTTT.